These T cell receptor beta chains were read from a single sample in a study of blood T cells in healthy people across ages. A single record per CDR3 protein comes from TCRdb applying MiXCR to the 5' RACE reads. The sample has 1.5 million or so distinct CDR3 sequences, roughly 40% seen once. The sequenced material came from blood. The receptors originated from a woman aged 18-29 years in good health. Each CDR3 is given with its conserved first and last residue. The D gene is left open where the match is weak. Expanded clones get a size class; other rows say once, few or many, or leave the size out.

length: 15; V: TRBV10-3; D: TRBD2; size: -; J: TRBJ2-7; DNA: TGTGCCATCAGTGAGTCGGGAGCGGGATCCTACGAGCAGTACTTC; CDR3: CAISESGAGSYEQYF
length: 15; V: TRBV4-1; D: TRBD2; size: -; J: TRBJ2-1; DNA: TGCGCCAGCAGCCAATGGAGCGGGAGGGACAATGAGCAGTTCTTC; CDR3: CASSQWSGRDNEQFF
length: 20; V: TRBV6-2/TRBV6-3; D: -; size: -; J: TRBJ2-7; DNA: TGTGCCAGCAGTTACTCAAGAGTGCGACCCAGTGATATTTCCTCCTACGAGCAGTACTTC; CDR3: CASSYSRVRPSDISSYEQYF
length: 15; V: TRBV5-5; D: -; size: -; J: TRBJ1-5; DNA: TGTGCCAGCAGCTTGGTCGGCGAGGGCAATCAGCCCCAGCATTTT; CDR3: CASSLVGEGNQPQHF
length: 15; V: TRBV11-2; D: TRBD1; size: -; J: TRBJ2-5; DNA: TGTGCCAGCAGCCCCGCAGGGGGAATTAAAGAGACCCAGTACTTC; CDR3: CASSPAGGIKETQYF
length: 11; V: TRBV25-1; D: -; size: many; J: TRBJ2-7; DNA: TGTGCCAGCAGTGACCTCTACGAGCAGTACTTC; CDR3: CASSDLYEQYF
length: 13; V: TRBV30; D: -; size: -; J: TRBJ2-7; DNA: TGTGCCTGGAGTGGGGGGGGCGGTTCCGAGCAGTACTTC; CDR3: CAWSGGGGSEQYF
length: 14; V: TRBV20-1; D: -; size: -; J: TRBJ2-7; DNA: TGCAGTGCTAGAGATGTAGCGGATTCCTACGAGCAGTACTTC; CDR3: CSARDVADSYEQYF
length: 16; V: TRBV20-1; D: TRBD1; size: -; J: TRBJ1-5; DNA: TGCAGTGCTAGAGATACAGGGGACTTTGGCAATCAGCCCCAGCATTTT; CDR3: CSARDTGDFGNQPQHF
length: 15; V: TRBV20-1; D: TRBD2; size: -; J: TRBJ2-1; DNA: TGCAGTGCTAGAGGACTAGCGGGGTTAGGGAATGAGCAGTTCTTC; CDR3: CSARGLAGLGNEQFF
length: 14; V: TRBV6-7; D: TRBD1; size: -; J: TRBJ2-5; DNA: TGTGCCAGCAGTCCGGCAGGGGGCTGTGAGACCCAGTACTTC; CDR3: CASSPAGGCETQYF
length: 16; V: TRBV6-1; D: TRBD2; size: few; J: TRBJ2-3; DNA: TGTGCCAGCAGTGAATTAAGCGGGGCGAGCACAGATACGCAGTATTTT; CDR3: CASSELSGASTDTQYF
length: 12; V: TRBV20-1; D: -; size: many; J: TRBJ2-7; DNA: TGCAGTGCTCAGTCAGGATCCTACGAGCAGTACTTC; CDR3: CSAQSGSYEQYF
length: 15; V: TRBV20-1; D: -; size: -; J: TRBJ2-7; DNA: TGCAGTGCTAGAGTCCCGGCTCCTACCCCCCACGAGCAGTACTTC; CDR3: CSARVPAPTPHEQYF
length: 13; V: TRBV6-1; D: -; size: few; J: TRBJ2-5; DNA: TGTGCCAGCAGTGAAGCTGGACAAGAGACCCAGTACTTC; CDR3: CASSEAGQETQYF
length: 14; V: TRBV12-3/TRBV12-4; D: -; size: -; J: TRBJ2-4; DNA: TGTGCCAGCGGTGATGGGTTCGCCAAAAACATTCAGTACTTC; CDR3: CASGDGFAKNIQYF
length: 16; V: TRBV21-1; D: -; size: -; J: TRBJ2-4; DNA: TGTGCCAGCAGCAAGAGACAGGGCGTAGCCAAAAACATTCAGTACTTC; CDR3: CASSKRQGVAKNIQYF
length: 15; V: TRBV12-3/TRBV12-4; D: TRBD1; size: few; J: TRBJ2-1; DNA: TGTGCCAGCAGTCAGGGGGACAGCTCCTACAATGAGCAGTTCTTC; CDR3: CASSQGDSSYNEQFF
length: 13; V: TRBV30; D: TRBD1; size: -; J: TRBJ2-7; DNA: TGTGCCTGGGGGGACAGGGAGTTAGGCGAGCAGTACTTC; CDR3: CAWGDRELGEQYF
length: 15; V: TRBV30; D: -; size: few; J: TRBJ2-7; DNA: TGTGCCTGGATTTCGAGTAGGTACCCCTCCTACGAGCAGTACTTC; CDR3: CAWISSRYPSYEQYF
length: 17; V: TRBV4-1; D: TRBD2; size: few; J: TRBJ2-7; DNA: TGCGCCAGCAGCCAAGATCCCCTAGCGGGATTAAGGAGCGAGCAGTACTTC; CDR3: CASSQDPLAGLRSEQYF
length: 12; V: TRBV12-3/TRBV12-4; D: -; size: many; J: TRBJ2-7; DNA: TGTGCCAGCAGCCCTGGGACACCCGAGCAGTACTTC; CDR3: CASSPGTPEQYF
length: 14; V: TRBV6-5; D: -; size: -; J: TRBJ2-3; DNA: TGTGCCAGCAGTTACTCGTCGGGGATCGATACGCAGTATTTT; CDR3: CASSYSSGIDTQYF
length: 18; V: TRBV27; D: TRBD1; size: -; J: TRBJ2-6; DNA: TGTGCCAGCAGTCACATACCAACAGGGGGCACTGGGGCCAACGTCCTGACTTTC; CDR3: CASSHIPTGGTGANVLTF
length: 15; V: TRBV5-1; D: TRBD1; size: few; J: TRBJ2-2; DNA: TGCGCCAGCAGATTCGGACAGGAGAACACCGGGGAGCTGTTTTTT; CDR3: CASRFGQENTGELFF
length: 15; V: TRBV6-1; D: -; size: -; J: TRBJ2-7; DNA: TGTACCAGCAGTGAATTTAAAGGGAATCCCTACGAGCAGTACTTC; CDR3: CTSSEFKGNPYEQYF
length: 15; V: TRBV4-1; D: TRBD2; size: few; J: TRBJ2-7; DNA: TGCGCCAGCAGCAAACTTAGCGGGCCTCCCTACGAGCAGTACTTC; CDR3: CASSKLSGPPYEQYF
length: 13; V: TRBV5-1; D: TRBD2; size: -; J: TRBJ2-7; DNA: TGCGCCACTCAGATCGGACTAGACGGCGAGCAGTACTTC; CDR3: CATQIGLDGEQYF
length: 11; V: TRBV20-1; D: -; size: -; J: TRBJ2-7; DNA: TGCAGTGCCCTAAGAAAGGACGAGCAGTACTTC; CDR3: CSALRKDEQYF
length: 17; V: TRBV5-1; D: -; size: few; J: TRBJ2-7; DNA: TGCGCCAGCGGCCAGCCGGGCCGAGGTCTCCACTCCTACGAGCAGTACTTC; CDR3: CASGQPGRGLHSYEQYF
length: 18; V: TRBV7-2; D: TRBD1; size: -; J: TRBJ2-1; DNA: TGTGCCAGCAGCTTAGAGGGGTGGGGGACAGGGTCCTACAATGAGCAGTTCTTC; CDR3: CASSLEGWGTGSYNEQFF
length: 12; V: TRBV7-9; D: -; size: few; J: TRBJ2-5; DNA: TGTGCCAGCAGTTCAGGGGAAGAGACCCAGTACTTC; CDR3: CASSSGEETQYF
length: 16; V: TRBV7-9; D: TRBD2; size: many; J: TRBJ2-1; DNA: TGTGCCAGCACCCTTCGCGTGGGGGAGGGCCGCAATGAGCAGTTCTTC; CDR3: CASTLRVGEGRNEQFF
length: 16; V: TRBV7-2; D: TRBD1; size: -; J: TRBJ2-7; DNA: TGTGCCAGCAGCTTAGCCCCGCAGGGGGCTTACAATGAGCAGTACTTC; CDR3: CASSLAPQGAYNEQYF
length: 13; V: TRBV28; D: -; size: few; J: TRBJ2-3; DNA: TGTGCCAGCCTTGAAACCCCCACAGATACGCAGTATTTT; CDR3: CASLETPTDTQYF
length: 15; V: TRBV19; D: -; size: -; J: TRBJ2-1; DNA: TGTGCCAGTAGTATAGTCCCCGGGACGGATAATGAGCAGTTCTTC; CDR3: CASSIVPGTDNEQFF
length: 15; V: TRBV9; D: TRBD1; size: few; J: TRBJ1-1; DNA: TGTGCCAGCAGCGTTGGTTGGGCAGGGGGCTCTGAAGCTTTCTTT; CDR3: CASSVGWAGGSEAFF
length: 12; V: TRBV27; D: -; size: -; J: TRBJ1-2; DNA: TGTGCCAGCAGGTCGCTAGGGACGGGCTACACCTTC; CDR3: CASRSLGTGYTF
length: 13; V: TRBV7-2; D: -; size: few; J: TRBJ2-1; DNA: TGTGCCAGCAGTCTTTATGGGAGTAGTGAGCAGTTCTTC; CDR3: CASSLYGSSEQFF
length: 15; V: TRBV9; D: TRBD1; size: -; J: TRBJ2-5; DNA: TGTGCCAGCAGCGTCCGGGACAGGGCCCACAATGAGCAGTACTTC; CDR3: CASSVRDRAHNEQYF
length: 16; V: TRBV7-8; D: TRBD1; size: few; J: TRBJ2-3; DNA: TGTGCCAGCAGCCCTGGGACAGGGGGGCACGTGGATACGCAGTATTTT; CDR3: CASSPGTGGHVDTQYF
length: 14; V: TRBV20-1; D: -; size: -; J: TRBJ1-1; DNA: TGCAGTGCTAGTCGCGAGGGGGTGGTAACTGAAGCTTTCTTT; CDR3: CSASREGVVTEAFF
length: 17; V: TRBV12-3/TRBV12-4; D: TRBD1; size: -; J: TRBJ1-2; DNA: TGTGCCAGCAGGTCGCCGGGACAGGGAACCTTTGGCTATGGCTACACCTTC; CDR3: CASRSPGQGTFGYGYTF
length: 16; V: TRBV12-3/TRBV12-4; D: TRBD2; size: -; J: TRBJ2-4; DNA: TGTGCCAGCAGCCAAAGGACTAGCGGGGTCTCAAACATTCAGTACTTC; CDR3: CASSQRTSGVSNIQYF
length: 14; V: TRBV2; D: -; size: -; J: TRBJ2-5; DNA: TGTGCCAGCACCTCTGAGATAGCTGTGGAGACCCAGTACTTC; CDR3: CASTSEIAVETQYF
length: 13; V: TRBV30; D: -; size: -; J: TRBJ1-1; DNA: TGTGCCTGGAGTGGGGGGGGGTGGACTGAAGCTTTCTTT; CDR3: CAWSGGGWTEAFF
length: 14; V: TRBV6-1; D: TRBD1; size: -; J: TRBJ1-2; DNA: TGTGCCAGCAGCCGCCCGGACAGGGAAGGTGGCTACACCTTC; CDR3: CASSRPDREGGYTF